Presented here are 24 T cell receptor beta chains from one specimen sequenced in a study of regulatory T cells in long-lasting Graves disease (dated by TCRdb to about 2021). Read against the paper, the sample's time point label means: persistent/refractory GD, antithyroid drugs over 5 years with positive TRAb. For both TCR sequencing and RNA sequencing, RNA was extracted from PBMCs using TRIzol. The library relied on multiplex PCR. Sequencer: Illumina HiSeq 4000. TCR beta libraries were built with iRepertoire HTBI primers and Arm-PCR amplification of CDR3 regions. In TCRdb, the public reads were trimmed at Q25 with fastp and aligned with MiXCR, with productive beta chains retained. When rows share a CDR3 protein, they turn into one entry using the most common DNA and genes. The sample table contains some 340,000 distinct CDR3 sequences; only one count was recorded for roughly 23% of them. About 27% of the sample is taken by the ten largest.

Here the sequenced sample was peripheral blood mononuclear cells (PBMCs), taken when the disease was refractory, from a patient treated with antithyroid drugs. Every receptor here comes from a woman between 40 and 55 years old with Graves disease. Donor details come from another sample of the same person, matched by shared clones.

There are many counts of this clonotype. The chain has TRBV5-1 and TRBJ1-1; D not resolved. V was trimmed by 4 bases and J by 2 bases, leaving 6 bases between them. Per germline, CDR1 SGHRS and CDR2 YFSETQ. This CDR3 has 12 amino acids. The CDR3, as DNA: TGCGCCAGCAGCGCGTCTAACACTGAAGCTTTCTTT. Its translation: CASSASNTEAFF.

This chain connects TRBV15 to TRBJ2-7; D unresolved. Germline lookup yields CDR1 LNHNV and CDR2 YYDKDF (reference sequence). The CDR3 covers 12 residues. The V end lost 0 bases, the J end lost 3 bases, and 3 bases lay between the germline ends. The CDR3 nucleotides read TGTGCCACCAGCAGAGAGTACTACGAGCAGTACTTC. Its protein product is CATSREYYEQYF.

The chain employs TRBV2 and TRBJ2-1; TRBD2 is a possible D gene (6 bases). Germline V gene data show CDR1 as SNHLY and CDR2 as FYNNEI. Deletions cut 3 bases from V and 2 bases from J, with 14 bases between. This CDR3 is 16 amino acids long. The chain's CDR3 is CASSDRGASAYNEQFF. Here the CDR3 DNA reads TGTGCCAGCAGTGACCGTGGGGCTAGCGCCTACAATGAGCAGTTCTTC.

DNA for the CDR3: TGCAGTGCAGGCGAGGCATATGGCTACACCTTC. Amino acids: CSAGEAYGYTF. The V and J genes are TRBV20-1 and TRBJ1-2, with D uncertain. V was shortened by 6 bases and J by 5 bases, with 10 bases between the two germline ends. The CDR3 runs 11 residues. The germline CDR1 and CDR2 sequences are DFQATT and SNEGSKA (reference sequence).

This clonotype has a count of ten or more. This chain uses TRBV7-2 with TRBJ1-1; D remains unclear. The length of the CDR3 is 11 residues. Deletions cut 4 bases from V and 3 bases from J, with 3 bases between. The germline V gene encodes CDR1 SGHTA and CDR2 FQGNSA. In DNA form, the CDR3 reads TGTGCCAGCAGCTCTTACACTGAAGCTTTCTTT. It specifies CASSSYTEAFF.

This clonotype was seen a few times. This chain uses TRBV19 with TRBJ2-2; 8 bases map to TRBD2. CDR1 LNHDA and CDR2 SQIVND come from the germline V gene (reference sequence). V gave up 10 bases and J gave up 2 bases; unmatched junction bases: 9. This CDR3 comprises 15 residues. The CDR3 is CATRREDLNTGELFF. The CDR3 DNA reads TGTGCCACCCGGCGGGAGGACCTCAACACCGGGGAGCTGTTTTTT.

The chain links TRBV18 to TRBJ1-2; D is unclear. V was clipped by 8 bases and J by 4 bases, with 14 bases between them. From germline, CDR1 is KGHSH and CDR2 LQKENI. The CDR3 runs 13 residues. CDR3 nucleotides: TGTGCCAGCCACGCCCGGCAGCCCTATGGCTACACCTTC. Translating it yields CASHARQPYGYTF.

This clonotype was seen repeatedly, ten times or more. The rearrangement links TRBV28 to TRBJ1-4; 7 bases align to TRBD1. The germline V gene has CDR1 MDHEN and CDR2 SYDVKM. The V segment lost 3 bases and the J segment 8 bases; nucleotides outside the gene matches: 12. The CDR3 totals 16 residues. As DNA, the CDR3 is TGTGCCAGCAGTTTGACCCCGACAGGGATTCGCGAAAAACTGTTTTTT. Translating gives CASSLTPTGIREKLFF. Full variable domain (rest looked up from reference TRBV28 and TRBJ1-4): DVKVTQSSRYLVKRTGEKVFLECVQDMDHENMFWYRQDPGLGLRLIYFSYDVKMKEKGDIPEGYSVSREKKERFSLILESASTNQTSMYLCASSLTPTGIREKLFFGSGTQLSVL.

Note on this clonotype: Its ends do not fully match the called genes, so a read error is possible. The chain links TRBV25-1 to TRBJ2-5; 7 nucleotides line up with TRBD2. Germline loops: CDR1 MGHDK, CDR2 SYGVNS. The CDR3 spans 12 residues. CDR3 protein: CASSDGGETRYF. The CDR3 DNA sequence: TGTGCCAGCAGTGATGGGGGGGAGACCCGGTACTTC.

The CDR3 bases are TGCAGTGCCCCCACCACAGGCGGGGATTCACCCCTCCACTTT. Translated, it gives CSAPTTGGDSPLHF. The rearrangement uses TRBV20-1 and TRBJ1-6, with D maybe TRBD1 (5 bases). The germline gives CDR1 DFQATT, CDR2 SNEGSKA (reference sequence). This CDR3 region has 14 residues. The V gene lost 6 bases and the J gene lost 8 bases, with 17 bases spanning the gap.

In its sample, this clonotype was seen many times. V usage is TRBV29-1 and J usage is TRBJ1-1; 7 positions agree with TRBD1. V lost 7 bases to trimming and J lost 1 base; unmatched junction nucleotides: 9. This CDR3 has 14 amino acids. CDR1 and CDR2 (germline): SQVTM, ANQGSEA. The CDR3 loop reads CSAHIDRANTEAFF. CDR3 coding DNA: TGCAGCGCCCATATTGACAGGGCGAACACTGAAGCTTTCTTT.

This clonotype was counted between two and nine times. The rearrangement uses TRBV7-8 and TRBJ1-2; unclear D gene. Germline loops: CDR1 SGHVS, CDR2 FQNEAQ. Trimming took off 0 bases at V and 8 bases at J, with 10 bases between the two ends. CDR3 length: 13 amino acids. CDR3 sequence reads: CASSLAAGDGYTF. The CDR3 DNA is TGTGCCAGCAGCTTAGCAGCAGGTGACGGCTACACCTTC.

The CDR3, as DNA: TGCAGCGTTGTTACGACAGGGCGGCAGGACTATGGCTACACCTTC. Protein sequence: CSVVTTGRQDYGYTF. The rearrangement links TRBV29-1 to TRBJ1-2; 7 nucleotides align to TRBD1. The CDR3 totals 15 residues. The V segment lost 4 bases and the J segment 3 bases; nucleotides outside the gene matches: 11. Per germline, CDR1 SQVTM and CDR2 ANQGSEA.

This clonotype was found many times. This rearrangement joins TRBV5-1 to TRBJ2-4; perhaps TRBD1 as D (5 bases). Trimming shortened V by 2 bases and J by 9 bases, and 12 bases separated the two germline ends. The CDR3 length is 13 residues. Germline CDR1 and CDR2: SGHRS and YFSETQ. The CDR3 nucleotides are TGCGCCAGCAGCTTCGAAGGGGAAGGCATTCAGTACTTC. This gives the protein CASSFEGEGIQYF. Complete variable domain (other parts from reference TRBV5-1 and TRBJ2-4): KAGVTQTPRYLIKTRGQQVTLSCSPISGHRSVSWYQQTPGQGLQFLFEYFSETQRNKGNFPGRFSGRQFSNSRSEMNVSTLELGDSALYLCASSFEGEGIQYFGAGTRLSVL.

For the CDR3, the DNA is TGTGCCATCAGTGTAAGAAAAGCGAAACACAATGAGCAGTTCTTC. Protein: CAISVRKAKHNEQFF. V and J are TRBV10-3 and TRBJ2-1; D ambiguous. The V gene's germline CDR1 is ENHRY and CDR2 SYGVKD. This CDR3 is built from 15 residues. Trimming took 4 bases from V and 5 from J, leaving 15 bases between them.

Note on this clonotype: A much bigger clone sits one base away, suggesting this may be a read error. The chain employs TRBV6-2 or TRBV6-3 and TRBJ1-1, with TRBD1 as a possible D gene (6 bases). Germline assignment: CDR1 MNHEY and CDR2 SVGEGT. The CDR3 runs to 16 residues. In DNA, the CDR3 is TGTGCCAGCAAGGACAGTCCTCCCGGGGGGAACGCTGAAGCTTTCTTT. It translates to CASKDSPPGGNAEAFF.

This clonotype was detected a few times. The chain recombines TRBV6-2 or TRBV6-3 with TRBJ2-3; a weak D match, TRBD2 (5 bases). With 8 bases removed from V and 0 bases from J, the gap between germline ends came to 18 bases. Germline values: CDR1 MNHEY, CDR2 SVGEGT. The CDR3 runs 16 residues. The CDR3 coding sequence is TGTGCCAGCCGCCGACGGCCTCAGCGGAGCACAGATACGCAGTATTTT. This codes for CASRRRPQRSTDTQYF.

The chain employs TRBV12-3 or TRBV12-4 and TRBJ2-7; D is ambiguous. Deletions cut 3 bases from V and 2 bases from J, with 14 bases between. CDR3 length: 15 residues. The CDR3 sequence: CASSFETNPTYEQYF. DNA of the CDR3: TGTGCCAGCAGTTTCGAGACAAACCCCACCTACGAGCAGTACTTC.

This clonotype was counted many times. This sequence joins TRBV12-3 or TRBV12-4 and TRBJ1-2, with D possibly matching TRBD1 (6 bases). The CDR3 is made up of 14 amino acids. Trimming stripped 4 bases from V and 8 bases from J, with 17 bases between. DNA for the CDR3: TGTGCCAGCAGTTCGATACAGGGATACGGAGGCTACACCTTC. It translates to CASSSIQGYGGYTF.

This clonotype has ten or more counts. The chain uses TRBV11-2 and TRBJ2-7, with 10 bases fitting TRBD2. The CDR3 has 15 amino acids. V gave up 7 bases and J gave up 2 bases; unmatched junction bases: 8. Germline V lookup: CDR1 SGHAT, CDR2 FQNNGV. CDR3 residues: CASKRQREGTYEQYF. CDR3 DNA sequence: TGTGCCAGCAAGAGACAGCGGGAGGGAACCTACGAGCAGTACTTC. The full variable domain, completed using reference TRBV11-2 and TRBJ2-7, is EAGVAQSPRYKIIEKRQSVAFWCNPISGHATLYWYQQILGQGPKLLIQFQNNGVVDDSQLPKDRFSAERLKGVDSTLKIQPAKLEDSAVYLCASKRQREGTYEQYFGPGTRLTVT.

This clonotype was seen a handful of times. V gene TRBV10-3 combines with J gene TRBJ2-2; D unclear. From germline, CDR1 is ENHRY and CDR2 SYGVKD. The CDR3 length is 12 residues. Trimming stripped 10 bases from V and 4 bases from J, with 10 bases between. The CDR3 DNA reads TGTGCCACACATCCGCCCACCGGGGAGCTGTTTTTT. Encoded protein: CATHPPTGELFF.

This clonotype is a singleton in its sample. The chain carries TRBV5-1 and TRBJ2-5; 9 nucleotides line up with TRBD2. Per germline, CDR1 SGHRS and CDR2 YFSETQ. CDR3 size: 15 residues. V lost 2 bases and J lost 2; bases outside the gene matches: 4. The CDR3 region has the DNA TGCGCCAGCAGCTTCGGGGCGGGAGGGCAAGAGACCCAGTACTTC. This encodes CASSFGAGGQETQYF.

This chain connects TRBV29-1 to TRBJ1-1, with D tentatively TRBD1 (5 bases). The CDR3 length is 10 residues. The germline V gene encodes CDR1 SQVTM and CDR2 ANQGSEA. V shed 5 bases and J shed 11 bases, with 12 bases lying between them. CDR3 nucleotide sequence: TGCAGCGTTCTGGGGCCCGAGGCTTTCTTT. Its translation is CSVLGPEAFF.

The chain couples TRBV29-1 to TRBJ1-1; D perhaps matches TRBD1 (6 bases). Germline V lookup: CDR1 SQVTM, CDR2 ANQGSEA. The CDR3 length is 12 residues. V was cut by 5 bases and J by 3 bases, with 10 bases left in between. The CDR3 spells CSVRSGDTEAFF. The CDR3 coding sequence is TGCAGCGTTAGATCAGGGGACACTGAAGCTTTCTTT. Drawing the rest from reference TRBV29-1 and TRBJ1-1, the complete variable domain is SAVISQKPSRDICQRGTSLTIQCQVDSQVTMMFWYRQQPGQSLTLIATANQGSEATYESGFVIDKFPISRPNLTFSTLTVSNMSPEDSSIYLCSVRSGDTEAFFGQGTRLTVV.